This T cell receptor beta chain was sequenced for a study of immune evolution from preneoplasia to lung adenocarcinoma. Sequencing was performed with immunoSEQ multiplex PCR; in TCRdb, only in-frame clones are kept and a portion is missing. The profile shows 7,400 or so clones, roughly two thirds of them singletons. This TCR came from an older donor with lung adenocarcinoma. Some clones in this sample may be carry-over from other donors' samples. Sequenced input: FFPE lung adenocarcinoma in situ tissue.

This CDR3 is CASNPGGAAHVYGYTF. As DNA, the CDR3 is TGTGCCAGCAACCCAGGGGGGGCAGCACATGTCTATGGCTACACCTTC. This chain connects TRBV28 to TRBJ1-2, with 7 bases fitting TRBD1. Per the germline V gene, CDR1 is MDHEN and CDR2 is SYDVKM. V trimming: 7 bases; J trimming: 4 bases; junction bases outside the gene matches: 15. The CDR3 has 16 amino acids.